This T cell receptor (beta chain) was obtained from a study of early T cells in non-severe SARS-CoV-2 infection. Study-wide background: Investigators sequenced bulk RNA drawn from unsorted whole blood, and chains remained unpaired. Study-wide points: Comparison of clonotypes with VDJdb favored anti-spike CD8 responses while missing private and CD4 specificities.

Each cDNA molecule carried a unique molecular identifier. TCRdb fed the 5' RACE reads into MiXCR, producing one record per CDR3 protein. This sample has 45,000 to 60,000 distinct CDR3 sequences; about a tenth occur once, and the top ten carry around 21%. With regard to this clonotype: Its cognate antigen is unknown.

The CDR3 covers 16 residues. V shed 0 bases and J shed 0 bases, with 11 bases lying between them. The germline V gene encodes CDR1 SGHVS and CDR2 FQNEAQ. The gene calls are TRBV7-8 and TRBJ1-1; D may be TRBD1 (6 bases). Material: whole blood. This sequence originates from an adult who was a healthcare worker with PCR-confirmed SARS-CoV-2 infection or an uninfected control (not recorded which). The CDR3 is CASSLAGGAVNTEAFF. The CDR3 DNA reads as TGTGCCAGCAGCTTAGCGGGGGGGGCCGTGAACACTGAAGCTTTCTTT.